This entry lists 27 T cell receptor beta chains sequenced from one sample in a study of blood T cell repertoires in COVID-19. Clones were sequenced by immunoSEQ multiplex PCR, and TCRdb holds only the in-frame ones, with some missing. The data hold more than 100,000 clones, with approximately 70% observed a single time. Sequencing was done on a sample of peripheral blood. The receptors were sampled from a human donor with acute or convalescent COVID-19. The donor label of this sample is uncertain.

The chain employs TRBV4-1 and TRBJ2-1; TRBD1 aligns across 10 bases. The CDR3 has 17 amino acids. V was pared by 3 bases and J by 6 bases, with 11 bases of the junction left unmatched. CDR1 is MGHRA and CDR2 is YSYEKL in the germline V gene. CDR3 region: CASSQTRSRQGANEQFF. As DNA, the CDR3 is TGCGCCAGCAGCCAGACCCGGTCAAGACAGGGGGCCAATGAGCAGTTCTTC.

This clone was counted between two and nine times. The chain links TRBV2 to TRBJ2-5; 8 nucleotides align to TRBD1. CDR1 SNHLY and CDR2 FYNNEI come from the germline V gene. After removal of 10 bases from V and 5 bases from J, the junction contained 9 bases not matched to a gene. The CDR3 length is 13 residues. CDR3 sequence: CATQGQAGETQYF. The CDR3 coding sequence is TGTGCCACTCAGGGACAGGCGGGGGAGACCCAGTACTTC.

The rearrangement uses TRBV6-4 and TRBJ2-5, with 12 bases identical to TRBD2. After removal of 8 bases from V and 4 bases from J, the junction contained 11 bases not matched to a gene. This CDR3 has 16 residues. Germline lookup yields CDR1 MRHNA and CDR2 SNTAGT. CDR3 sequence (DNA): TGTGCCAGCTCCGAGTCTAGCGGGGGGGCTTCAGAGACCCAGTACTTC. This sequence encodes CASSESSGGASETQYF.

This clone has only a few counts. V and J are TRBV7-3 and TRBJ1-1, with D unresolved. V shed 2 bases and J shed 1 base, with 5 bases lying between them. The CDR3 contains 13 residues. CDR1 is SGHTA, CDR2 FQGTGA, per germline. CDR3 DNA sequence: TGTGCCAGCAGCTTACACGGGAACACTGAAGCTTTCTTT. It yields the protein CASSLHGNTEAFF. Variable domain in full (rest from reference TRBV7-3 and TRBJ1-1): GAGVSQTPSNKVTEKGKYVELRCDPISGHTALYWYRQSLGQGPEFLIYFQGTGAADDSGLPNDRFFAVRPEGSVSTLKIQRTERGDSAVYLCASSLHGNTEAFFGQGTRLTVV.

CDR3 nucleotides: TGTGCCTGGAGTGTAGGGTACAGGGAAATCTATGGCTACACCTTC. It yields the protein CAWSVGYREIYGYTF. This chain uses TRBV30 with TRBJ1-2, with D perhaps TRBD1 (6 bases). The CDR3 extends over 15 amino acids. V was cut by 0 bases and J by 4 bases, with 15 bases left in between. The germline CDR1 and CDR2 sequences are GTSNPN and SVGIG (reference sequence).

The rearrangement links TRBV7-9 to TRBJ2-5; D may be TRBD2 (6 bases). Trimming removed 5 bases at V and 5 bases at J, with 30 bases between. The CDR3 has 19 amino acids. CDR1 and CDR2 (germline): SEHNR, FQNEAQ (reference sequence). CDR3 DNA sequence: TGTGCCAGCAGCCTTATTGAAGGTACCGGACTAAAGTTGTGGGAGACCCAGTACTTC. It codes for CASSLIEGTGLKLWETQYF.

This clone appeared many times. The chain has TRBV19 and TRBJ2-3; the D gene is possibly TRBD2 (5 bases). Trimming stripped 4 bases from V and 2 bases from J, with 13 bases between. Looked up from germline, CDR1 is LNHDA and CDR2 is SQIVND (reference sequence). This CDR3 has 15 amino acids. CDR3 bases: TGTGCCAGTAGTACGGCGGGCAGGAACACAGATACGCAGTATTTT. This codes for CASSTAGRNTDTQYF.

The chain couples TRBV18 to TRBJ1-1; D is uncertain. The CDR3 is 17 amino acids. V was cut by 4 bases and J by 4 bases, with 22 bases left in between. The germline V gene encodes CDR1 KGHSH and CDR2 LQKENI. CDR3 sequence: CASSLRAGSESLTEAFF. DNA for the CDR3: TGTGCCAGCTCACTCCGGGCGGGGTCGGAAAGCCTCACTGAAGCTTTCTTT.

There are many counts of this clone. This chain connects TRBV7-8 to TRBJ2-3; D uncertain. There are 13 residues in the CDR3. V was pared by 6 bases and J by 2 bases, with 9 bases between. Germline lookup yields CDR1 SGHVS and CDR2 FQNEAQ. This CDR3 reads CASSQNPTDTQYF. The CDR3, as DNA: TGTGCCAGCAGTCAGAACCCCACAGATACGCAGTATTTT. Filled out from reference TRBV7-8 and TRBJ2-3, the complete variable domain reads GAGVSQSPRYKVAKRGQDVALRCDPISGHVSLFWYQQALGQGPEFLTYFQNEAQLDKSGLPSDRFFAERPEGSVSTLKIQRTQQEDSAVYLCASSQNPTDTQYFGPGTRLTVL.

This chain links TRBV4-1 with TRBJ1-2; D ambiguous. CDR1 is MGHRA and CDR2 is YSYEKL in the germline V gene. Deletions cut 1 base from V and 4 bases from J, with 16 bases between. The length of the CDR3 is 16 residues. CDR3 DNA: TGCGCCAGCAGCCAAGCCCCCCTAGAGAGCGCCTATGGCTACACCTTC. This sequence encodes CASSQAPLESAYGYTF.

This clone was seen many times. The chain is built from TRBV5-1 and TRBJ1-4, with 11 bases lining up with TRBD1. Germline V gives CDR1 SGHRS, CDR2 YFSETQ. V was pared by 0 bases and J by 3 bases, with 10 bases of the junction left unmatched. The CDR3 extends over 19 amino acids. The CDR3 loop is CASSLAIGTGGSSNEKLFF. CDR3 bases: TGCGCCAGCAGCTTGGCCATCGGGACAGGGGGGTCGTCTAATGAAAAACTGTTTTTT.

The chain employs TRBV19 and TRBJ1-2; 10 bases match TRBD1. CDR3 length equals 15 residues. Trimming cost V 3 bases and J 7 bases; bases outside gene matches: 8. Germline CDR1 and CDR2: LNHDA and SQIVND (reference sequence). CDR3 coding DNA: TGTGCCAGTAGTATGCATCCGGGACAGGGGCTTGGCTACACCTTC. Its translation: CASSMHPGQGLGYTF. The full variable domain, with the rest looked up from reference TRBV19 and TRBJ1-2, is DGGITQSPKYLFRKEGQNVTLSCEQNLNHDAMYWYRQDPGQGLRLIYYSQIVNDFQKGDIAEGYSVSREKKESFPLTVTSAQKNPTAFYLCASSMHPGQGLGYTFGSGTRLTVV.

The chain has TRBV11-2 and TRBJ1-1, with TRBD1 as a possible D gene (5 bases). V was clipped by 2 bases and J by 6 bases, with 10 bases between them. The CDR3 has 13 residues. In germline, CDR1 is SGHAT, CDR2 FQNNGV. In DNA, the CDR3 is TGTGCCAGCAGCTTATTTAGGGGTTCTGAAGCTTTCTTT. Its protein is CASSLFRGSEAFF.

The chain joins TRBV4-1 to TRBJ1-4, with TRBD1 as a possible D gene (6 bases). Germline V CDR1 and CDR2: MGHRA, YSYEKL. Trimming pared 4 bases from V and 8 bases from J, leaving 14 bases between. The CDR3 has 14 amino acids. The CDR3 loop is CASSPYRDGEKLFF. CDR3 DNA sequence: TGCGCCAGCAGCCCATACAGGGATGGCGAAAAACTGTTTTTT.

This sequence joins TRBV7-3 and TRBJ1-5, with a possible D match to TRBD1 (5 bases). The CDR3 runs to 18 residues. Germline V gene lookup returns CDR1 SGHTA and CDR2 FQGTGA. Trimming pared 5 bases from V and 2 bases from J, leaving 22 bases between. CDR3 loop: CASSPQAGRQGGNQPQHF. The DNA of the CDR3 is TGTGCCAGCAGCCCCCAAGCGGGGCGGCAGGGTGGCAATCAGCCCCAGCATTTT.

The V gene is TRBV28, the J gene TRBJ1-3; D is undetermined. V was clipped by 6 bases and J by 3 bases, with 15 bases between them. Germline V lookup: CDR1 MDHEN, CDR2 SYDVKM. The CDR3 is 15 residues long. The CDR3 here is CASSSPAVGGNTIYF. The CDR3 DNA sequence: TGTGCCAGCAGCTCGCCGGCGGTGGGTGGAAACACCATATATTTT.

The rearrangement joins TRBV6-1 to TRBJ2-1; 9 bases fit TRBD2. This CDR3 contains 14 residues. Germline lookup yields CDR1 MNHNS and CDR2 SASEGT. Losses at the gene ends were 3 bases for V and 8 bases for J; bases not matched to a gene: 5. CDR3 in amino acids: CASSEGTSSDEQFF. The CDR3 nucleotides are TGTGCCAGCAGTGAGGGGACTAGCTCAGATGAGCAGTTCTTC.

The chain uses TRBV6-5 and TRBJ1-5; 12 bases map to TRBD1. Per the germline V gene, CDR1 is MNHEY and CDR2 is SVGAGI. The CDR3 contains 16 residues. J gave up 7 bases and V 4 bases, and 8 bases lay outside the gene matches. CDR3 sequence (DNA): TGTGCCAGCAGTTTATTCGGGACAGGGGGCGGGCAGCCCCAGCATTTT. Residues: CASSLFGTGGGQPQHF.

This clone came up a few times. Here the CDR3 reads CASSFSRGWQTQYF. Written as DNA, the CDR3 is TGCGCCAGCAGCTTCTCTAGGGGGTGGCAGACCCAGTACTTC. This chain uses TRBV5-1 with TRBJ2-5, with a possible D match to TRBD1 (6 bases). V was cut by 2 bases and J by 6 bases, with 14 bases left in between. CDR1 and CDR2 (germline): SGHRS, YFSETQ. CDR3 size: 14 residues.

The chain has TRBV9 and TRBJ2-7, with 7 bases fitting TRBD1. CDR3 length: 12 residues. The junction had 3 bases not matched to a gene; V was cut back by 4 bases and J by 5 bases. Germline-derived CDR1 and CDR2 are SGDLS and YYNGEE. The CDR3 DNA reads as TGTGCCAGCAGCCGACAGGGCCACGAGCAGTACTTC. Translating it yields CASSRQGHEQYF.

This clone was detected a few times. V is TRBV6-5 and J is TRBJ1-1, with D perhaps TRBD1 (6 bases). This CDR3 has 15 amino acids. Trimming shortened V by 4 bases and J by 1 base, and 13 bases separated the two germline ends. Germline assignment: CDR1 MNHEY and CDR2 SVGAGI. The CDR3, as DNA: TGTGCCAGCAGTTCCCGACAGACAGGGAACACTGAAGCTTTCTTT. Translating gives CASSSRQTGNTEAFF.

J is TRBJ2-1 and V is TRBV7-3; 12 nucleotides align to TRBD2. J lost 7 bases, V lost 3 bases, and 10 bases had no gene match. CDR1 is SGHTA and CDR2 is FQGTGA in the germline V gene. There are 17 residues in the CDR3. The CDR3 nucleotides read TGTGCCAGCAGCTTGAATCCTAGCGGGGGGGCCTTTAATGAGCAGTTCTTC. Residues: CASSLNPSGGAFNEQFF.

In DNA, the CDR3 is TGTGCCAGAAGCTTGGGTTCCGGAGGTGGTGACAATCAGCCCCAGCATTTT. Amino acids: CARSLGSGGGDNQPQHF. The J gene is TRBJ1-5, the V gene TRBV5-3; D gene uncertain. TRBV5-3 is classed as an ORF, of uncertain function. Trimming took off 0 bases at V and 3 bases at J, with 16 bases between the two ends. The CDR3 runs to 17 residues.

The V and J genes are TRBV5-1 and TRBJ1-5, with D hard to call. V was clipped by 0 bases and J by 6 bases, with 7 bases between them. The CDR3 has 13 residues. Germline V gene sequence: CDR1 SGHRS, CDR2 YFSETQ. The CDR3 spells CASSLGAGQPQHF. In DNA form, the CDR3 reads TGCGCCAGCAGCTTGGGGGCGGGTCAGCCCCAGCATTTT. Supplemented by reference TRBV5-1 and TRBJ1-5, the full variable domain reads KAGVTQTPRYLIKTRGQQVTLSCSPISGHRSVSWYQQTPGQGLQFLFEYFSETQRNKGNFPGRFSGRQFSNSRSEMNVSTLELGDSALYLCASSLGAGQPQHFGDGTRLSIL.

CDR3 sequence: CASSLGSGGYEQYF. The CDR3 DNA reads as TGCGCCAGCAGCTTGGGTAGCGGGGGATACGAGCAGTACTTC. The chain is built from TRBV5-1 and TRBJ2-7; 9 bases agree with TRBD2. CDR1 is SGHRS and CDR2 is YFSETQ in the germline V gene. J was trimmed by 4 bases and V by 0 bases; bases with no gene match: 2. This CDR3 has 14 amino acids.

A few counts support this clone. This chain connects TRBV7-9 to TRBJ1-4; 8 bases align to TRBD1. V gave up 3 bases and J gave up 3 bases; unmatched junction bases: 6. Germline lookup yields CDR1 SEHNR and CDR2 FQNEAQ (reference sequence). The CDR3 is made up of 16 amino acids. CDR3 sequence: CASSLGDRRANEKLFF. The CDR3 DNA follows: TGTGCCAGCAGCTTGGGGGACAGGCGGGCTAATGAAAAACTGTTTTTT.

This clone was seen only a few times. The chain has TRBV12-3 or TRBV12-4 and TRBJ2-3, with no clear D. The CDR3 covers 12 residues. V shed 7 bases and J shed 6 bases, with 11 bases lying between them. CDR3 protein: CASTFYLDTQYF. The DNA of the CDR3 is TGTGCCAGCACCTTTTATCTGGATACGCAGTATTTT.